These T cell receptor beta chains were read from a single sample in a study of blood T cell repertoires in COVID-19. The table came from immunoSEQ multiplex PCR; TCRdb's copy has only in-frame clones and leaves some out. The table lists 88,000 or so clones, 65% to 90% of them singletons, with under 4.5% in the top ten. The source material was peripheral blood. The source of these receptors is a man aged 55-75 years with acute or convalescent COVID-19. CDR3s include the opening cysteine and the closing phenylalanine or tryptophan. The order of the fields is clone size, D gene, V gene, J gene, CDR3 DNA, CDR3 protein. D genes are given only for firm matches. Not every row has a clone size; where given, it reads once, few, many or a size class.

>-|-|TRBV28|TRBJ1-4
TGTGCCAGCAGTGGGCTGGGCAGGGGTGAGGGTGAAAAACTGTTTTTT
CASSGLGRGEGEKLFF
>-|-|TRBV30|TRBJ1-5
TGTGCCTGGAGTGTGCCTTGGAGGGGTAGCAATCAGCCCCAGCATTTT
CAWSVPWRGSNQPQHF
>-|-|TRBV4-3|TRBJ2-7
TGCGCCAGCAGCCTCCGGGTGACCTACGAGCAGTACTTC
CASSLRVTYEQYF
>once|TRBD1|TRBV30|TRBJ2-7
TGTGCCTGGAACAGGGGATACGAGCAGTACTTC
CAWNRGYEQYF
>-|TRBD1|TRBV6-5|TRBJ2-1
TGTGCCAGCAGTTACAACAGGGGGCCGTACAATGAGCAGTTCTTC
CASSYNRGPYNEQFF
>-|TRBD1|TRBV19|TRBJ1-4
TGTGCCAGTAGTGTAGTGACAGGGACAACTAATGAAAAACTGTTTTTT
CASSVVTGTTNEKLFF
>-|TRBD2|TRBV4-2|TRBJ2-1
TGTGCCAGCAGCCAAGACCCCGGACTAGCGGCCAACTCCTACAATGAGCAGTTCTTC
CASSQDPGLAANSYNEQFF
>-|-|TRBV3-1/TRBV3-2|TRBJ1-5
TGTGCCAGCAGCCAAGATAGTCTTGGCGGGCAGCCCCAGCATTTT
CASSQDSLGGQPQHF
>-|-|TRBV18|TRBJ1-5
TGTGCCAGCTCACCTATCCTGGCGGATCAGCCCCAGCATTTT
CASSPILADQPQHF
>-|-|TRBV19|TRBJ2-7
TGTGCCAGTAGTATGTATCGAGGGAGTGGAGACGAGCAGTACTTC
CASSMYRGSGDEQYF
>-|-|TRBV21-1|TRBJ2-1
TGTGCCAGCAGCAAATGCTTTTGGGGCCCCTACAATGAGCAGTTCTTC
CASSKCFWGPYNEQFF
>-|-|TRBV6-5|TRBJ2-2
TGTGCCAGCAGTTCCGGAGGGACGAACACCGGGGAGCTGTTTTTT
CASSSGGTNTGELFF
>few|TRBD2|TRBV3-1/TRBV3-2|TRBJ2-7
TGTGCCAGCAGCCCGTGGACTAGCGGGAACGGCGAGCAGTACTTC
CASSPWTSGNGEQYF
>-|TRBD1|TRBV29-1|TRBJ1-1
TGCAGCACGACAAGACAGGGTAACACTGAAGCTTTCTTT
CSTTRQGNTEAFF
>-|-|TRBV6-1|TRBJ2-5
TGTGCCAGCAGTGAACCGGGGTACCAAGAGACCCAGTACTTC
CASSEPGYQETQYF
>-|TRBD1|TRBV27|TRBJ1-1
TGTGCCAGCAGTCCCGCAGCGGGACAGGGATCCGAAGCTTTCTTT
CASSPAAGQGSEAFF
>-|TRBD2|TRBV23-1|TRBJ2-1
TGCGCCAGCAGTCAACTAGCGGGGGGGCCCTCCTACAATGAGCAGTTCTTC
CASSQLAGGPSYNEQFF